This T cell receptor (beta chain) was captured by sequencing in a study of control samples from healthy donors and cancer patients. Repertoires were generated with immunoSEQ multiplex PCR, while TCRdb's copy carries only in-frame clones and drops some. The table includes about 150,000 clones, roughly 93% detected once. Trimming took 4 bases from V and 3 from J; bases not matched to a gene: 5. In germline, CDR1 is SGHRS, CDR2 YFSETQ. The length of the CDR3 is 15 residues. The material sequenced was blood. The receptor's source is a young man in good health. J is TRBJ1-5 and V is TRBV5-1; 9 nucleotides agree with TRBD1. CDR3 loop: CASSVGTGYNQPQHF. DNA of the CDR3: TGCGCCAGCAGCGTCGGGACAGGGTACAATCAGCCCCAGCATTTT.